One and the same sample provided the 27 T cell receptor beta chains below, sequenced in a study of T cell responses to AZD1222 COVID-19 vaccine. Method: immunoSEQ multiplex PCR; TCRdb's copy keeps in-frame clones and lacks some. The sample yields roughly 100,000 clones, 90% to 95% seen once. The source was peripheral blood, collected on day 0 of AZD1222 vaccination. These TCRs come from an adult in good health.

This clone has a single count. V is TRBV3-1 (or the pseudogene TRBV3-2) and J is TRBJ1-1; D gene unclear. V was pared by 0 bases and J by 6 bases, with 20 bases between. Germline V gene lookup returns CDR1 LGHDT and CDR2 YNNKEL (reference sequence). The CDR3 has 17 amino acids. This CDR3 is CASSQEGPVPRRSEAFF. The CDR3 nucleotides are TGTGCCAGCAGCCAAGAAGGGCCTGTACCCCGGCGCTCTGAAGCTTTCTTT.

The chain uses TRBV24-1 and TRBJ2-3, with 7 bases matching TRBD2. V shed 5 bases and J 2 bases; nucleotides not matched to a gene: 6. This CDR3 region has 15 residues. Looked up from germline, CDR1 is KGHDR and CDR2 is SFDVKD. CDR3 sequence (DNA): TGTGCCACCAGTGGGTGGGAGGGGAACACAGATACGCAGTATTTT. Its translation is CATSGWEGNTDTQYF.

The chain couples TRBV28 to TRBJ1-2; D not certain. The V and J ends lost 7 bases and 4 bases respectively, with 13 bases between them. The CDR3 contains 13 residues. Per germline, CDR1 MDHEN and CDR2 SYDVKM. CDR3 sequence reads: CASISSSAYGYTF. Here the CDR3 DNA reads TGTGCCAGCATCTCAAGTTCGGCCTATGGCTACACCTTC.

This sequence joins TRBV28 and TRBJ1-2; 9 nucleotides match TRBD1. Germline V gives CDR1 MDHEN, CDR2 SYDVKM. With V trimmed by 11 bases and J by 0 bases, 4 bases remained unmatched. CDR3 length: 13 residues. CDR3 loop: CAGQGRTNYGYTF. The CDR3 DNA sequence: TGTGCCGGACAGGGGCGCACTAACTATGGCTACACCTTC.

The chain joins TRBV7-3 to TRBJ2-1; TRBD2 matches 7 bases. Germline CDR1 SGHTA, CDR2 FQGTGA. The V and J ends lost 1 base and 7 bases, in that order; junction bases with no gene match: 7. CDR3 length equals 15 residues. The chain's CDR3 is CASSLNAGVVNEQFF. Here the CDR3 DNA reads TGTGCCAGCAGCTTAAATGCGGGAGTAGTAAATGAGCAGTTCTTC.

CDR3 sequence reads: CASSARTGSDLSGNTIYF. In nucleotides, the CDR3 is TGTGCCAGTAGTGCCCGGACAGGGAGCGATCTCTCTGGAAACACCATATATTTT. This chain uses TRBV19 with TRBJ1-3, with 8 nucleotides matching TRBD1. Germline V gene data show CDR1 as LNHDA and CDR2 as SQIVND (reference sequence). V shed 5 bases and J 0 bases; nucleotides not matched to a gene: 12. The CDR3 consists of 18 residues.

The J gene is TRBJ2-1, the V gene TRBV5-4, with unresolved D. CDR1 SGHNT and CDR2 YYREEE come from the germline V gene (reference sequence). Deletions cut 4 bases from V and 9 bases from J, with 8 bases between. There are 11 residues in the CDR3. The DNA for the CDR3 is TGTGCCAGCAGCCGCCCCGGTGAGCAGTTCTTC. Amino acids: CASSRPGEQFF.

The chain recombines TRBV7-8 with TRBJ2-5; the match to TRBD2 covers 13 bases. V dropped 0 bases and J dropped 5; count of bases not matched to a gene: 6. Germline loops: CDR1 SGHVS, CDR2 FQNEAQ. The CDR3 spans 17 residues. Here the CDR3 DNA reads TGTGCCAGCAGCTTAGCTCAACTAGCGGGAGGGGCGGAGACCCAGTACTTC. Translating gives CASSLAQLAGGAETQYF.

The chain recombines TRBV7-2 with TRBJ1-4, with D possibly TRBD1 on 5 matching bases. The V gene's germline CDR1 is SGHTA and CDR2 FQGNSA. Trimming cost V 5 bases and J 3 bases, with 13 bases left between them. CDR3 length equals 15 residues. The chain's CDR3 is CASSTMWGSNEKLFF. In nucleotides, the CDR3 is TGTGCCAGCAGCACGATGTGGGGCTCTAATGAAAAACTGTTTTTT. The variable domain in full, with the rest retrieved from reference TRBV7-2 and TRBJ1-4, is GAGVSQSPSNKVTEKGKDVELRCDPISGHTALYWYRQSLGQGLEFLIYFQGNSAPDKSGLPSDRFSAERTGGSVSTLTIQRTQQEDSAVYLCASSTMWGSNEKLFFGSGTQLSVL.

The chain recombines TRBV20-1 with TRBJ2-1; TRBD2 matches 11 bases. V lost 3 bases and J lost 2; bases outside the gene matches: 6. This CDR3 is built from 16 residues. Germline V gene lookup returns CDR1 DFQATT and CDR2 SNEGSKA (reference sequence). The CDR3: CSASQLAGGTYNEQFF. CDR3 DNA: TGCAGTGCTAGTCAATTAGCGGGAGGGACCTACAATGAGCAGTTCTTC.

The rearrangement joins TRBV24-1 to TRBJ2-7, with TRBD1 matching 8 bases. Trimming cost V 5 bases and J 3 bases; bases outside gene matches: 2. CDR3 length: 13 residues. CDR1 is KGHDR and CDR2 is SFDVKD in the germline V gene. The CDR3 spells CATSGTGSYEQYF. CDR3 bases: TGTGCCACCAGTGGGACAGGGAGCTACGAGCAGTACTTC.

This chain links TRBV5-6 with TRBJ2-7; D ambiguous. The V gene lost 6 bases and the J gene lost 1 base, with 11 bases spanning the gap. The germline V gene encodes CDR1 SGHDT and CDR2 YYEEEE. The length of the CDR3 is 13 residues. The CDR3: CASNPMGSYEQYF. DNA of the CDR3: TGTGCCAGCAACCCGATGGGGTCCTACGAGCAGTACTTC.

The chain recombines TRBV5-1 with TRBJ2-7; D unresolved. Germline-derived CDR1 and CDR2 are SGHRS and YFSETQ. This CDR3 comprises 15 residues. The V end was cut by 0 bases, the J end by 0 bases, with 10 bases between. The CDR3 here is CASSLAEIGSYEQYF. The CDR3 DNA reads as TGCGCCAGCAGCTTGGCGGAAATAGGCTCCTACGAGCAGTACTTC.

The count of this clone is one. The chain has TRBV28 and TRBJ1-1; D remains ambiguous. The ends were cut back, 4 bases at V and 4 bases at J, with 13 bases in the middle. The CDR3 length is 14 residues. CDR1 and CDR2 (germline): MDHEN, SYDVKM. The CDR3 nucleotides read TGTGCCAGCAGTTCGGCCCCCATTGGCACTGAAGCTTTCTTT. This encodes CASSSAPIGTEAFF.

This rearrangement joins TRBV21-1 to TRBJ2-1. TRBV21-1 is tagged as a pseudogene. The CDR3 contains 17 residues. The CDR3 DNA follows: TGTGCCAGCAGCAAAGATAGGGCAGTACACCTCGAAAATGAGCAGTTCTTC. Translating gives CASSKDRAVHLENEQFF.

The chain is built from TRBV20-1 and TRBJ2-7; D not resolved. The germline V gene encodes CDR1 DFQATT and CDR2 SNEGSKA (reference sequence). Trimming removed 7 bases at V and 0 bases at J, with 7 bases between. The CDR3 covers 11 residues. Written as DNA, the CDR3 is TGCAGTGTTAAGATCTCCTACGAGCAGTACTTC. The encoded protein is CSVKISYEQYF.

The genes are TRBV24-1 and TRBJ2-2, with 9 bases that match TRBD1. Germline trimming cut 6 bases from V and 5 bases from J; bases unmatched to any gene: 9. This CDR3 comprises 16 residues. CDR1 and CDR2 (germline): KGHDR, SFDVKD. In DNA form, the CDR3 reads TGTGCCACCAGTATGCCCGGGACAGGGAAGACCGGGGAGCTGTTTTTT. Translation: CATSMPGTGKTGELFF.

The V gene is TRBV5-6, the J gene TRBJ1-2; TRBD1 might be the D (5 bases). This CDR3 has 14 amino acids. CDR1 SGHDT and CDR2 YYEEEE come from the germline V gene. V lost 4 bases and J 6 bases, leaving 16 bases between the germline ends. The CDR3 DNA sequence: TGTGCCAGCAGCCTTGAGGGACGGAGACATGGCTACACCTTC. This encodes CASSLEGRRHGYTF.

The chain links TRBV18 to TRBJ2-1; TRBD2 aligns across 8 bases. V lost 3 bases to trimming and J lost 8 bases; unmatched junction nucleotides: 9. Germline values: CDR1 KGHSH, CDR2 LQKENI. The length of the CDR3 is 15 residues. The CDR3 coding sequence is TGTGCCAGCTCACCGGGGAGCGGGAGCAGGGATGAGCAGTTCTTC. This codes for CASSPGSGSRDEQFF.

The CDR3 loop is CASSKRAGGPREQYF. DNA of the CDR3: TGTGCCAGCAGTAAACGGGCGGGAGGCCCCCGCGAGCAGTACTTC. The J gene is TRBJ2-7, the V gene TRBV28; the match to TRBD2 covers 8 bases. CDR3 length equals 15 residues. Germline trimming cut 5 bases from V and 6 bases from J; bases unmatched to any gene: 12. Germline V gene lookup returns CDR1 MDHEN and CDR2 SYDVKM.

The CDR3 DNA follows: TGTGCCAGCAGTGAATCGGGGCACGGCGGTCAGCCCCAGCATTTT. This codes for CASSESGHGGQPQHF. This chain joins TRBV2 and TRBJ1-5; perhaps TRBD1 as D (5 bases). Germline V gene data show CDR1 as SNHLY and CDR2 as FYNNEI. The CDR3 has 15 residues. Trimming removed 2 bases from V and 6 bases from J, with 14 bases in between.

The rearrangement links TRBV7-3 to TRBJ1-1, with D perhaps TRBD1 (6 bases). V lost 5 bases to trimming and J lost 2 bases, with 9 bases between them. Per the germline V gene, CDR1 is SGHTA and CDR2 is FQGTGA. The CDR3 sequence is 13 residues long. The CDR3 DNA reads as TGTGCCAGCAGCCTGGACAGCAACACTGAAGCTTTCTTT. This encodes CASSLDSNTEAFF.

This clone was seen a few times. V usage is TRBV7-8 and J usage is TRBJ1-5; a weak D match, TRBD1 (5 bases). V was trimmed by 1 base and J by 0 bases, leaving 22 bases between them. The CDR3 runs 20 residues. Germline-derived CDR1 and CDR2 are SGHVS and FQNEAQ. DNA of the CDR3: TGTGCCAGCAGCTTAGGGGTGGGGCAGACTATCCATTATAGCAATCAGCCCCAGCATTTT. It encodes CASSLGVGQTIHYSNQPQHF.

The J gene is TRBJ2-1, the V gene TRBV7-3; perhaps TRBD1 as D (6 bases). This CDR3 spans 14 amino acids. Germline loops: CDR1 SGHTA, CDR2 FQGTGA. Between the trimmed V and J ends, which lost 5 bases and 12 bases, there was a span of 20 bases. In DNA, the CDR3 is TGTGCCAGCAGCCCTCAGGGGTACGACTCTGGGCAGTTCTTC. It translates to CASSPQGYDSGQFF.

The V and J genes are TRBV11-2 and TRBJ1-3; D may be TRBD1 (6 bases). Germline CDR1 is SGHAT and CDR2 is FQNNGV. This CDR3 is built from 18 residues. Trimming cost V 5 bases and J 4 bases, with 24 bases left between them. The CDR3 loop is CASSHSPPGVILGNTIYF. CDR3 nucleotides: TGTGCCAGCAGCCATTCCCCGCCAGGGGTCATCCTCGGAAACACCATATATTTT.

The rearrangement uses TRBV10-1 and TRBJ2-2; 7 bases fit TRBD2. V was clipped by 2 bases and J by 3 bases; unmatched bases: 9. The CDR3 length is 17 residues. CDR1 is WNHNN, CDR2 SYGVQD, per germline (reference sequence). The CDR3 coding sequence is TGCGCCAGCAGTGAGAACGGTGCGGGAGCCGACACCGGGGAGCTGTTTTTT. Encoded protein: CASSENGAGADTGELFF.

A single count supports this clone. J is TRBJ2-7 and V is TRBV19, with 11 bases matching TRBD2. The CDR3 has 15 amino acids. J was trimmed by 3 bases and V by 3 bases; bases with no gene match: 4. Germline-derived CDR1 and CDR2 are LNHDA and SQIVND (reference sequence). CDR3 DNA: TGTGCCAGTAGTATTGGGACTAGCGGTATCTACGAGCAGTACTTC. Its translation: CASSIGTSGIYEQYF.